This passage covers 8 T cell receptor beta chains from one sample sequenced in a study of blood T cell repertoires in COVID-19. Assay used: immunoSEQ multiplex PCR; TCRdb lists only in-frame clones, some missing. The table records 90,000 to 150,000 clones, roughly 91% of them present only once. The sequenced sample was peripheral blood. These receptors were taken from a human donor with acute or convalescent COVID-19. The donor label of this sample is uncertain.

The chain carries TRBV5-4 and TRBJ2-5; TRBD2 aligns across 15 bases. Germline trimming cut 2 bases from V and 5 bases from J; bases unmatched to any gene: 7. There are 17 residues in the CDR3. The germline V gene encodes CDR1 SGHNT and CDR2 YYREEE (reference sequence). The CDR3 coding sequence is TGTGCCAGCAGCTTCGGGACTAGCGGGGGGCCCGGGGAGACCCAGTACTTC. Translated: CASSFGTSGGPGETQYF.

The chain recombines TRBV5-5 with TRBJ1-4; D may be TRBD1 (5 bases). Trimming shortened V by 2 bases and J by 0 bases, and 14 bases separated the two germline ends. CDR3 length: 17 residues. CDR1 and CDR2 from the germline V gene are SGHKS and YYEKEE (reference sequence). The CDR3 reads CASSFGPVGATNEKLFF. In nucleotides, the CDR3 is TGTGCCAGCAGCTTCGGCCCGGTAGGGGCAACTAATGAAAAACTGTTTTTT.

In nucleotides, the CDR3 is TGCGCCAGCAGCCAAGGTCTAGCGGGGGGGTTTCCGCAGTATTTT. It translates to CASSQGLAGGFPQYF. V gene TRBV4-3 combines with J gene TRBJ2-3; TRBD2 aligns across 12 bases. CDR1 is LGHNA, CDR2 YSLEER, per germline. This CDR3 spans 15 amino acids. The trim removed 1 base at V and 10 bases at J, leaving 6 bases unmatched.

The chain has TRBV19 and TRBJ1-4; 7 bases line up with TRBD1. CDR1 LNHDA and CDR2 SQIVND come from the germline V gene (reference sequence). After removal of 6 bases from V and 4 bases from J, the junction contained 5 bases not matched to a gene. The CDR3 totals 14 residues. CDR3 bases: TGTGCCAGTAGGTCCGGGACAGTTAATGAAAAACTGTTTTTT. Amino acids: CASRSGTVNEKLFF.

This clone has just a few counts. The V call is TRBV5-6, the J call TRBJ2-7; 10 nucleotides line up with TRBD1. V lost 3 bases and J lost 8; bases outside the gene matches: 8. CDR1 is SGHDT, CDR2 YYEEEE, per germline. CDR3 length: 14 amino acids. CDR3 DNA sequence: TGTGCCAGCAGCTCCGGGACAGGGGCTATGAAGCAGTACTTC. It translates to CASSSGTGAMKQYF. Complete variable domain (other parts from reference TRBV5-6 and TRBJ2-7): DAGVTQSPTHLIKTRGQQVTLRCSPKSGHDTVSWYQQALGQGPQFIFQYYEEEERQRGNFPDRFSGHQFPNYSSELNVNALLLGDSALYLCASSSGTGAMKQYFGPGTRLTVT.

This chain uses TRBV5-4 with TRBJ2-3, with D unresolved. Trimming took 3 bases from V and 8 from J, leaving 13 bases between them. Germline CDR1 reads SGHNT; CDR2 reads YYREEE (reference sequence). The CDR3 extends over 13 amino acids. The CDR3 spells CASSSPRSGTQYF. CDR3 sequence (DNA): TGTGCCAGCAGCTCCCCTAGATCGGGTACGCAGTATTTT.

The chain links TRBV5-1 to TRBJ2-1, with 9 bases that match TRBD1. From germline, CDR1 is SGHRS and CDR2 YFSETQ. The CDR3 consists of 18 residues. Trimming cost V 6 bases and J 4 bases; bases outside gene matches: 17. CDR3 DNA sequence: TGCGCCAGCAAAGACGGACAGGGGTCCGATTTGTCTTACAATGAGCAGTTCTTC. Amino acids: CASKDGQGSDLSYNEQFF.

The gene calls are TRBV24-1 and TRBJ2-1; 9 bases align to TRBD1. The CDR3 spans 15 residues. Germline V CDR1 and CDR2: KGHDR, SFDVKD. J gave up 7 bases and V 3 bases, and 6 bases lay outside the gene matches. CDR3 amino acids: CATSDGGQGRNEQFF. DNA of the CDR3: TGTGCCACCAGTGATGGGGGACAGGGTCGGAATGAGCAGTTCTTC.